These 21 T cell receptor beta chains came from one sample sequenced in a study of shared clonotypes between healthy human individuals (dated by TCRdb to about 2020). Library preparation used the immunoSEQ multiplex PCR assay. What TCRdb holds here is the immuneACCESS table cut down to in-frame rearrangements. Part of the clones is not present; checked against another copy, under half of the missing clones reflect an unresolved V gene, and the others are unexplained. This sample has a few million clones in its table, and roughly 95% of those were observed once. The ten largest clones add up to roughly 0.13% of the sample. Input material: naive CD4+ T cells sorted from blood. The sample's cell subset or site label, in plain terms: CD45RA+ positively selected. The receptors were sampled from a man between 18 and 35 years old in good health.

The chain links TRBV9 to TRBJ2-3, with D unclear. The CDR3 is 15 amino acids. Germline values: CDR1 SGDLS, CDR2 YYNGEE. The V gene lost 1 base and the J gene lost 2 bases, with 11 bases spanning the gap. The CDR3 sequence: CASSVTVSYTDTQYF. The CDR3 nucleotides are TGTGCCAGCAGCGTAACAGTCTCTTACACAGATACGCAGTATTTT.

The V call is TRBV19, the J call TRBJ2-4; TRBD1 matches at 9 bases. Germline CDR1 reads LNHDA; CDR2 reads SQIVND (reference sequence). CDR3 size: 14 residues. The junction had 9 bases not matched to a gene; V was cut back by 7 bases and J by 8 bases. The CDR3 spells CASTPQGAWDIQYF. CDR3 in DNA: TGTGCCAGTACCCCACAGGGGGCGTGGGACATTCAGTACTTC.

The genes are TRBV5-1 and TRBJ2-2; D is uncertain. V gave up 1 base and J gave up 1 base, with 8 bases separating them. Germline V gene data show CDR1 as SGHRS and CDR2 as YFSETQ. This CDR3 is built from 15 residues. In nucleotides, the CDR3 is TGCGCCAGCAGCTTGTCCCCCGTGAACACCGGGGAGCTGTTTTTT. Translation gives CASSLSPVNTGELFF.

The gene calls are TRBV6-5 and TRBJ1-5, with D perhaps matching TRBD1 (5 bases). The CDR3 spans 15 residues. Germline V gene sequence: CDR1 MNHEY, CDR2 SVGAGI. V was cut by 4 bases and J by 2 bases, with 12 bases left in between. For the CDR3, the DNA is TGTGCCAGCAGTTCGACGGGGGTTGGCAATCAGCCCCAGCATTTT. Translation gives CASSSTGVGNQPQHF.

V is TRBV30 and J is TRBJ2-3; D not certain. From germline, CDR1 is GTSNPN and CDR2 SVGIG (reference sequence). This CDR3 is 13 amino acids long. V gave up 3 bases and J gave up 1 base, with 8 bases separating them. The CDR3 loop is CAWRRSGTDTQYF. The DNA for the CDR3 is TGTGCCTGGAGGAGGAGCGGCACAGATACGCAGTATTTT. Full variable domain (remainder filled in from reference TRBV30 and TRBJ2-3): SQTIHQWPATLVQPVGSPLSLECTVEGTSNPNLYWYRQAAGRGLQLLFYSVGIGQISSEVPQNLSASRPQDRQFILSSKKLLLSDSGFYLCAWRRSGTDTQYFGPGTRLTVL.

A remark on this clone: The identical CDR3 is also encoded by other nucleotide sequences in the sample. The V gene is TRBV6-5, the J gene TRBJ1-5; weak D call: TRBD1 (5 bases). V shed 6 bases and J shed 2 bases, with 5 bases lying between them. This CDR3 comprises 12 residues. Germline CDR1 MNHEY, CDR2 SVGAGI. The CDR3 protein is CASRGGNQPQHF. In nucleotides, the CDR3 is TGTGCCAGCAGGGGGGGCAATCAGCCCCAGCATTTT.

The J gene is TRBJ1-5, the V gene TRBV6-6; 8 nucleotides match TRBD1. Germline CDR1 and CDR2: MNHNY and SVGAGI (reference sequence). Losses at the gene ends were 6 bases for V and 1 base for J; bases not matched to a gene: 5. This CDR3 is 15 amino acids long. CDR3 sequence (DNA): TGTGCCAGCAGCCCCGGACAGGGCAGCAATCAGCCCCAGCATTTT. Amino acid sequence: CASSPGQGSNQPQHF.

This clone has just one count. The chain links TRBV28 to TRBJ2-5, with D perhaps TRBD1 or TRBD2 (7 bases each). Germline lookup yields CDR1 MDHEN and CDR2 SYDVKM. The CDR3 covers 14 residues. The V and J ends lost 4 bases and 4 bases respectively, with 13 bases between them. The CDR3 DNA reads TGTGCCAGCAGTTGGGTCAGGGGGGGAGAGACCCAGTACTTC. Amino acids: CASSWVRGGETQYF.

CDR3 bases: TGTGCCAGCAGCCCGGGACTAGAGACTAAAGCCAAAAACATTCAGTACTTC. Protein product: CASSPGLETKAKNIQYF. The chain has TRBV11-1 and TRBJ2-4, with 8 bases identical to TRBD2. Germline CDR1 and CDR2: SGHAT and FQDESV (reference sequence). V was clipped by 5 bases and J by 0 bases; unmatched bases: 9. There are 17 residues in the CDR3.

This chain links TRBV28 with TRBJ2-4; 8 bases fit TRBD2. This CDR3 is built from 17 residues. Unmatched junction bases numbered 11, after V lost 6 bases and J lost 1 base. The germline CDR1 and CDR2 sequences are MDHEN and SYDVKM. The CDR3 reads CASRGSRGGVAKNIQYF. The CDR3 nucleotides read TGTGCCAGCAGGGGCTCCCGGGGGGGCGTTGCCAAAAACATTCAGTACTTC.

The V and J genes are TRBV18 and TRBJ2-6; 12 nucleotides align to TRBD1. Trimming removed 2 bases from V and 2 bases from J; junction bases left unmatched: 10. This CDR3 is 20 amino acids long. Looked up from germline, CDR1 is KGHSH and CDR2 is LQKENI. CDR3 bases: TGTGCCAGCTCACCAATTTTTTCGGGACAGGGGGCCCCTGGGGCCAACGTCCTGACTTTC. Amino acids: CASSPIFSGQGAPGANVLTF.

This rearrangement joins TRBV7-2 to TRBJ2-3; unclear D gene. Per germline, CDR1 SGHTA and CDR2 FQGNSA. The CDR3 has 15 amino acids. Trimming removed 1 base from V and 1 base from J, with 9 bases in between. The CDR3 coding sequence is TGTGCCAGCAGCTTAGGGCAGACACGCACAGATACGCAGTATTTT. Its protein product is CASSLGQTRTDTQYF.

This rearrangement joins TRBV28 to TRBJ1-1, with D hard to call. The V gene lost 8 bases and the J gene lost 4 bases, with 11 bases spanning the gap. From germline, CDR1 is MDHEN and CDR2 SYDVKM. This CDR3 region has 12 residues. DNA of the CDR3: TGTGCCAGCCAGGTAATAGGCACTGAAGCTTTCTTT. It translates to CASQVIGTEAFF.

The chain links TRBV9 to TRBJ2-7; 9 bases agree with TRBD1. Germline CDR1 reads SGDLS; CDR2 reads YYNGEE. V lost 3 bases, J lost 3 bases, and 4 bases stayed unmatched. The CDR3 sequence is 14 residues long. CDR3 sequence reads: CASSETTGGYEQYF. The CDR3 nucleotides read TGTGCCAGCAGCGAAACGACAGGGGGCTACGAGCAGTACTTC.

The chain links TRBV6-5 to TRBJ1-6; D unclear. V lost 2 bases and J 9 bases, leaving 8 bases between the germline ends. Germline-derived CDR1 and CDR2 are MNHEY and SVGAGI. This CDR3 spans 13 amino acids. The DNA for the CDR3 is TGTGCCAGCAGTTACGTCCGAAGTTCACCCCTCCACTTT. This encodes CASSYVRSSPLHF.

The V gene is TRBV12-2, the J gene TRBJ2-1; the D segment call TRBD1 is taken from the table without a DNA check. TRBV12-2 is reported as a pseudogene. CDR3 length: 14 residues. CDR3 sequence: CASRYLQGAGEQFF. CDR3 coding DNA: TGTGCAAGTCGCTACCTCCAGGGGGCAGGTGAGCAGTTCTTC.

J is TRBJ2-6 and V is TRBV10-3; D uncertain. V lost 6 bases, J lost 4 bases, and 16 bases lay in between. The CDR3 runs to 16 residues. Germline CDR1 ENHRY, CDR2 SYGVKD. The CDR3 reads CAIRELRSAGANVLTF. The CDR3 coding sequence is TGTGCCATCAGAGAACTTAGATCGGCGGGGGCCAACGTCCTGACTTTC.

The V gene is TRBV5-4, the J gene TRBJ2-6; D may be TRBD1 or TRBD2 (5 bases each). Trimming took off 3 bases at V and 4 bases at J, with 20 bases between the two ends. The CDR3 is 18 amino acids. Germline values: CDR1 SGHNT, CDR2 YYREEE (reference sequence). The CDR3 spells CASSSLGRGAEGANVLTF. In DNA form, the CDR3 reads TGTGCCAGCAGCTCCCTCGGTCGGGGCGCGGAGGGGGCCAACGTCCTGACTTTC.

J is TRBJ1-2 and V is TRBV30; D uncertain. Trimming shortened V by 0 bases and J by 4 bases, and 12 bases separated the two germline ends. This CDR3 is built from 14 residues. Per germline, CDR1 GTSNPN and CDR2 SVGIG (reference sequence). CDR3 DNA: TGTGCCTGGAGTGTCGTAGTGGATAGCTATGGCTACACCTTC. Translating it yields CAWSVVVDSYGYTF. Full variable domain (remainder filled in from reference TRBV30 and TRBJ1-2): SQTIHQWPATLVQPVGSPLSLECTVEGTSNPNLYWYRQAAGRGLQLLFYSVGIGQISSEVPQNLSASRPQDRQFILSSKKLLLSDSGFYLCAWSVVVDSYGYTFGSGTRLTVV.

This clone was seen just once. The chain has TRBV7-6 and TRBJ2-7; TRBD2 agrees at 7 bases. This CDR3 comprises 16 residues. CDR1 and CDR2 from the germline V gene are SGHVS and FNYEAQ. J was trimmed by 0 bases and V by 0 bases; bases with no gene match: 5. The CDR3 sequence: CASSLAGGVASYEQYF. The CDR3 DNA is TGTGCCAGCAGCTTAGCGGGGGGGGTTGCCTCCTACGAGCAGTACTTC.

The genes are TRBV7-3 and TRBJ1-2; 7 positions match TRBD1. This CDR3 contains 13 residues. The V and J ends lost 3 bases and 6 bases, in that order; junction bases with no gene match: 4. Germline V lookup: CDR1 SGHTA, CDR2 FQGTGA. The CDR3 nucleotides are TGTGCCAGCAGCTTGACAGGGTTAGATGGCTACACCTTC. This sequence encodes CASSLTGLDGYTF.